The clone carrying this TCR beta chain was recorded many times. Its target is unknown. TCRdb itself ran the 5' RACE reads through MiXCR, one entry per CDR3 protein. Of roughly 150,000 distinct CDR3 sequences listed, roughly 10% are singletons. The sample is drawn from a study of CD8 T cells in ankylosing spondylitis. Whole-study findings and limits: Blood of patients with ankylosing spondylitis appeared to be characterized by a TCR beta motif of eight highly homologous variants. Reportedly, significant enrichment of disease-linked clones occurred in matched ankylosing spondylitis synovial fluid.

Trimming at V came to 6 bases and at J to 8 bases, leaving 5 bases not matched to a gene. CDR3 size: 15 residues. This TCR was recovered from a female donor with ankylosing spondylitis or in good health (not recorded which). What was sequenced was blood, either unsorted or a sorted T cell fraction (not recorded which). The chain is built from TRBV12-3 or TRBV12-4 and TRBJ2-1; 15 bases map to TRBD2. CDR3 nucleotides: TGTGCCAGCAGATGGACTAGCGGGAGGGGGGATGAGCAGTTCTTC. Its translation: CASRWTSGRGDEQFF.